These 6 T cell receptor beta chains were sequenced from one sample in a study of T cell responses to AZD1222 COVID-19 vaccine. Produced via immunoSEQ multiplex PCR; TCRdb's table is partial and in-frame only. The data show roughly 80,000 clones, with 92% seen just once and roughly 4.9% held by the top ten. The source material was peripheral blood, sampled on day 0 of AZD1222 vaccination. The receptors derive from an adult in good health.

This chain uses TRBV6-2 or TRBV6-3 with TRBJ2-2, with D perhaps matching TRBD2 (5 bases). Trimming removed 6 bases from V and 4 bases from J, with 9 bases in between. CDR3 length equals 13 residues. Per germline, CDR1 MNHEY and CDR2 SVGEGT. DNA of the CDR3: TGTGCCAGCAGCAAACTAGGCACCGGGGAGCTGTTTTTT. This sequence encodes CASSKLGTGELFF.

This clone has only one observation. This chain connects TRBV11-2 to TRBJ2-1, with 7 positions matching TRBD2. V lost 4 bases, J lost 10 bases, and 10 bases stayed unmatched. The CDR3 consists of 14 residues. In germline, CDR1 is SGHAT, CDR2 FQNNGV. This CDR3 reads CASSSGLDTGEQFF. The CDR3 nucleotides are TGTGCCAGCAGCTCCGGACTAGACACGGGGGAGCAGTTCTTC.

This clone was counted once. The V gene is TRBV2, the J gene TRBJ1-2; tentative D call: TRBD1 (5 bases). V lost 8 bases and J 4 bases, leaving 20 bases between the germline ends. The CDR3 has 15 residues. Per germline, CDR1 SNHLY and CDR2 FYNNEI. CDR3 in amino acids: CASSQGWQGSYGYTF. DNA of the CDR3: TGTGCCAGCTCCCAGGGATGGCAGGGAAGCTATGGCTACACCTTC.

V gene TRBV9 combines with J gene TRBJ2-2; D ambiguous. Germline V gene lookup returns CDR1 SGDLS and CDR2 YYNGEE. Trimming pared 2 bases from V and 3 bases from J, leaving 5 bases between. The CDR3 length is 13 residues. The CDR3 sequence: CASSVYYTGELFF. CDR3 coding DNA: TGTGCCAGCAGCGTTTACTACACCGGGGAGCTGTTTTTT.

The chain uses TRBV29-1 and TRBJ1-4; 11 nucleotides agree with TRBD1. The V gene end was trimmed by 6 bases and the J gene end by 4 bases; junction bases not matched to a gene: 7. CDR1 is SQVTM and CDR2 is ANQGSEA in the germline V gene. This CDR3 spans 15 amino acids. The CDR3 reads CSVGTGGNYNEKLFF. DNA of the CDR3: TGCAGCGTCGGGACAGGGGGAAATTATAATGAAAAACTGTTTTTT.

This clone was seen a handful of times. CDR3 DNA sequence: TGTGCCAGCAGTTCGTCGTTCGGGGAAAAACTGTTTTTT. Its protein is CASSSSFGEKLFF. This chain uses TRBV27 with TRBJ1-4, with D uncertain. This CDR3 contains 13 residues. V lost 4 bases and J lost 8, with 11 bases in between. CDR1 MNHEY and CDR2 SMNVEV come from the germline V gene (reference sequence).